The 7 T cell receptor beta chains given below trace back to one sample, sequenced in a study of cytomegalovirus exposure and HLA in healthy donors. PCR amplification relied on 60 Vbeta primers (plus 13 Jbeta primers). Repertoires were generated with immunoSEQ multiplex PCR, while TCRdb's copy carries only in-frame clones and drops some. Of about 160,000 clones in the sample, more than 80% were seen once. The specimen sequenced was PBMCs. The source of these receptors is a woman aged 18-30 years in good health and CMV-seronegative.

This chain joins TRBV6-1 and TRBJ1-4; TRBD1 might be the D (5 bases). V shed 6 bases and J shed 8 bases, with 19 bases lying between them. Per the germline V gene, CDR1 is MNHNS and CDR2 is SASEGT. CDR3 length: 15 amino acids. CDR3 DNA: TGTGCCAGCAGACCCGGGGGAGGGGTAGGGGAAAAACTGTTTTTT. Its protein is CASRPGGGVGEKLFF.

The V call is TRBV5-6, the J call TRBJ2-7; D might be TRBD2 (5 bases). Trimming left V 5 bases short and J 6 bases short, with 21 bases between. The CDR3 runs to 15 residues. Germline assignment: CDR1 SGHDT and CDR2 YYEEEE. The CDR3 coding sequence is TGTGCCAGCAGTTCGCCGGCTAGCCGACGCCGCGAGCAGTACTTC. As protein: CASSSPASRRREQYF. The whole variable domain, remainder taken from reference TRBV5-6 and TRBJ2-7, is DAGVTQSPTHLIKTRGQQVTLRCSPKSGHDTVSWYQQALGQGPQFIFQYYEEEERQRGNFPDRFSGHQFPNYSSELNVNALLLGDSALYLCASSSPASRRREQYFGPGTRLTVT.

The CDR3 coding sequence is TGCGCCAGCAGCCAAGATCACACAGTTACCTACGAGCAGTACTTC. Its translation: CASSQDHTVTYEQYF. The rearrangement joins TRBV4-1 to TRBJ2-7; D is unclear. V lost 0 bases and J lost 2, with 11 bases in between. Germline V gives CDR1 MGHRA, CDR2 YSYEKL. The CDR3 is 15 residues long.

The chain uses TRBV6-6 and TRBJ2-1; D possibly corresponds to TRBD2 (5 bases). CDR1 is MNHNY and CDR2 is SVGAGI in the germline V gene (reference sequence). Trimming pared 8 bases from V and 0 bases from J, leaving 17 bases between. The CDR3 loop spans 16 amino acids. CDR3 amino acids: CASGPERFGSYNEQFF. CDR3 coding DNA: TGTGCCAGCGGCCCCGAGCGGTTTGGCTCCTACAATGAGCAGTTCTTC.

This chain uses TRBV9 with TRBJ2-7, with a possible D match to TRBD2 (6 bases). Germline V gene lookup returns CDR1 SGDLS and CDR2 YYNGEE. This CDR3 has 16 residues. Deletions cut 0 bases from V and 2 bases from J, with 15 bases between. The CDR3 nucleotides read TGTGCCAGCAGCGTAGGGTCCGGGACTGACCCCTACGAGCAGTACTTC. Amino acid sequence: CASSVGSGTDPYEQYF.

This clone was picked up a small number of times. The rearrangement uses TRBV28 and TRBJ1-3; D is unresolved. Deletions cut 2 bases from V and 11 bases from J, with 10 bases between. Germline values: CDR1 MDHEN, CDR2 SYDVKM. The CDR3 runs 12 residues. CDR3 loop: CASSLGLGAIYF. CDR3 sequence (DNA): TGTGCCAGCAGTTTAGGGCTCGGGGCCATATATTTT. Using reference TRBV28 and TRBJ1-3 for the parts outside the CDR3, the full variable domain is DVKVTQSSRYLVKRTGEKVFLECVQDMDHENMFWYRQDPGLGLRLIYFSYDVKMKEKGDIPEGYSVSREKKERFSLILESASTNQTSMYLCASSLGLGAIYFGEGSWLTVV.

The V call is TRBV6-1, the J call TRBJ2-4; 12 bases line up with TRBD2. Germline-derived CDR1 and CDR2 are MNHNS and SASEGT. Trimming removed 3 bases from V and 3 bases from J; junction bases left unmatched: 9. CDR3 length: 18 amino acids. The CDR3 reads CASSEVGLAGGNKNIQYF. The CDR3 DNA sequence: TGTGCCAGCAGTGAGGTTGGGCTAGCGGGGGGGAACAAAAACATTCAGTACTTC.